The present TCR beta chain was sequenced within a study of PD-L1 blockade in urothelial cancer. Looking at the study overall: There were a median of approximately 150,000 T cells in blood samples.

Time point defined: peripheral blood 6 weeks after treatment start. Profiled with immunoSEQ multiplex PCR; TCRdb holds only in-frame clones, not every one. The data contain 100,000 to 150,000 clones, 86% of them singletons. Sample: PBMCs, taken around atezolizumab (anti-PD-L1) treatment. The clonotype comes from a middle-aged man with urothelial cancer.

CDR3: CSVVGGWYEQYF. The CDR3 DNA sequence: TGCAGCGTTGTTGGGGGCTGGTACGAGCAGTACTTC. The chain links TRBV29-1 to TRBJ2-7; D might be TRBD1 (6 bases). The V end lost 4 bases, the J end lost 4 bases, and 11 bases lay between the germline ends. The CDR3 length is 12 residues. CDR1 SQVTM and CDR2 ANQGSEA come from the germline V gene.